Given below is one T cell receptor (beta chain) in context. Its antigen remains unidentified. This specimen comes from a study of breast tumors, draining lymph nodes, adjacent tissues. Study-wide points: Data only fit, rather than demonstrated, lymph node origin of most tumor T cells. Most tumor T cells seemingly derive from lymph node, then expand in tumor. Tumors had less TCR diversity than lymph nodes, more than nontumor tissue. Compared with basal-like, luminal-like tumors shared significantly more repertoire with nontumor tissue.

Axillary draining lymph nodes of breast cancer patients supplied the node samples. CDR1 is MNHEY and CDR2 is SVGEGT in the germline V gene. The CDR3 has 15 residues. The V end was cut by 4 bases, the J end by 4 bases, with 14 bases between. TCRdb processed the multiplex PCR reads anew with MiXCR; each CDR3 protein has one entry. Among more than 100,000 distinct CDR3 sequences listed, about a fifth were seen once. This chain uses TRBV6-2 or TRBV6-3 with TRBJ2-1, with a tentative D call TRBD2 (5 bases). This receptor was taken from a female donor with breast cancer. Some clones in this sample may be carry-over from other donors' samples. The specimen sequenced was axillary lymph node tissue. The CDR3 DNA is TGTGCCAGCAGTTTGATGCGGGCGAGGTACAATGAGCAGTTCTTC. Encoded protein: CASSLMRARYNEQFF.